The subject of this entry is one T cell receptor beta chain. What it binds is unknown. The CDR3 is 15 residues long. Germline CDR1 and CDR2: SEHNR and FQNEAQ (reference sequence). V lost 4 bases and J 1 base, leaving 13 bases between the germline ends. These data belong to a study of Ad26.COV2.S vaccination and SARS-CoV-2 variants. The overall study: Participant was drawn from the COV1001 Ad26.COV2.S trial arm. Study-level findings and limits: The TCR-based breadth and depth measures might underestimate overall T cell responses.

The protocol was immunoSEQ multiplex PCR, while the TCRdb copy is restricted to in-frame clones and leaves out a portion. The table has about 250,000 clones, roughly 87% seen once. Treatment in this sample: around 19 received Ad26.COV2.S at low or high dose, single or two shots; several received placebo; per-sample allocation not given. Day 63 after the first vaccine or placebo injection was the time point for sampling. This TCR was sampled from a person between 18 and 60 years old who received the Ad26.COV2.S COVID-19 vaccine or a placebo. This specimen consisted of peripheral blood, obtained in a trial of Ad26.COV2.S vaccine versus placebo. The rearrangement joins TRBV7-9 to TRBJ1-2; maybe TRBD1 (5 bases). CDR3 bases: TGTGCCAGCAGCTCGACAGTCATATTTAACTATGGCTACACCTTC. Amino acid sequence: CASSSTVIFNYGYTF.